These 3 T cell receptor beta chains were sequenced from one sample in a study of regulatory T cells in long-lasting Graves disease. Time point here: persistent/refractory GD, antithyroid drugs over 5 years with positive TRAb. The TCR library used RNA extracted from PBMCs. The authors built TCR beta libraries using iRepertoire HTBI primers and Arm-PCR of CDR3 regions. MiXCR, applied by TCRdb to the multiplex PCR reads, yields one record per CDR3 protein. Of hundreds of thousands of distinct CDR3 sequences in the sample, around 20% were seen once. The specimen comprised peripheral blood mononuclear cells (PBMCs), sampled when the disease was refractory, from a patient treated with antithyroid drugs. These receptors were collected from a female donor with Graves disease.

This clonotype appeared once. The chain uses TRBV7-3 and TRBJ2-7; tentative D call: TRBD1 (6 bases). This CDR3 comprises 17 residues. Trimming took off 2 bases at V and 2 bases at J, with 19 bases between the two ends. Per germline, CDR1 SGHTA and CDR2 FQGTGA. The CDR3 nucleotides are TGTGCCAGCAGCTTACACCCTCTTATCAGGGGCCCCTACGAGCAGTACTTC. Its protein is CASSLHPLIRGPYEQYF.

Ten or more counts support this clonotype. The chain recombines TRBV6-9 with TRBJ2-7; 11 nucleotides line up with TRBD2. The trim removed 6 bases at V and 5 bases at J, leaving 15 bases unmatched. The CDR3 extends over 17 amino acids. CDR1 is MNHGY and CDR2 is SVAAGI in the germline V gene. CDR3 loop: CASRYKISGRAGHEQYF. The CDR3 DNA follows: TGTGCCAGCAGGTATAAGATTAGCGGGAGGGCCGGGCACGAGCAGTACTTC.

In its sample, this clonotype was seen many times. The chain couples TRBV6-5 to TRBJ1-4; D is uncertain. V lost 0 bases and J 8 bases, leaving 13 bases between the germline ends. Germline V gene data show CDR1 as MNHEY and CDR2 as SVGAGI. This CDR3 spans 15 amino acids. The CDR3 loop is CASSYSWKREEKLFF. For the CDR3, the DNA is TGTGCCAGCAGTTACTCGTGGAAACGGGAAGAAAAACTGTTTTTT.